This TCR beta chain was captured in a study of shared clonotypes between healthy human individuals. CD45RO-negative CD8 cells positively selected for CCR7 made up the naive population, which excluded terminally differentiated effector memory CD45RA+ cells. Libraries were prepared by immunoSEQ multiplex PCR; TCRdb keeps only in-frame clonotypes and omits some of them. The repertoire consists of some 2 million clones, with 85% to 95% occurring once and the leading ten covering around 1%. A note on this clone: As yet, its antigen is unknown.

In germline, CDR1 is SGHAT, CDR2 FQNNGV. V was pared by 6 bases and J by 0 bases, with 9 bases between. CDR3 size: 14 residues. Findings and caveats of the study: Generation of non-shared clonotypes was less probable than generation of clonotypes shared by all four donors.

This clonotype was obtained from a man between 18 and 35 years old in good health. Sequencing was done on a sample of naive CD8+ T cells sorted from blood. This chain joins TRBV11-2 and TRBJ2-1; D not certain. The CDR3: CASRARSSYNEQFF. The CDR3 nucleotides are TGTGCCAGCAGGGCCCGGAGCTCCTACAATGAGCAGTTCTTC.